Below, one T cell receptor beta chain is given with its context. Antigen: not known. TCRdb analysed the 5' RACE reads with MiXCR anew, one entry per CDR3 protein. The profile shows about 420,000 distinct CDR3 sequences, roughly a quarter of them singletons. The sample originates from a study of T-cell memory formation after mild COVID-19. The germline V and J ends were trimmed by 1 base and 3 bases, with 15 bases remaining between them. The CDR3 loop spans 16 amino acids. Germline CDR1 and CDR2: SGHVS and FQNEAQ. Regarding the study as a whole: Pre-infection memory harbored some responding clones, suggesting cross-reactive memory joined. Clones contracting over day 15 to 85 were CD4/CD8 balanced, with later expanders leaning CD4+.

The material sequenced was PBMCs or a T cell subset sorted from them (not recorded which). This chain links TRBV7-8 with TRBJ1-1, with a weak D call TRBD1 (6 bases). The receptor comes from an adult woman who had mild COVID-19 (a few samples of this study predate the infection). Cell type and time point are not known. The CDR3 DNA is TGTGCCAGCAGCTTAGGGTTTGGGGGCGTGGACACTGAAGCTTTCTTT. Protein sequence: CASSLGFGGVDTEAFF.